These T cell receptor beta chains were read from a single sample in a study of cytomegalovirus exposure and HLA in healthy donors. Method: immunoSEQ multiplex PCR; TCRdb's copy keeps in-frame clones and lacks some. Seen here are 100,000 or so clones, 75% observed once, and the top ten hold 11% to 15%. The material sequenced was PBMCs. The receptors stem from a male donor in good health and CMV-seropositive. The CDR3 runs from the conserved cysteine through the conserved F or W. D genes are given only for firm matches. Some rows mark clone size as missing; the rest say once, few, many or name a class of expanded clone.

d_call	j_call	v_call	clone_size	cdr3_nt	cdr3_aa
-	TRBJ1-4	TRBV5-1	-	TGCGCCAGCAGCGCCCACAGGGAGGGTGAAAAACTGTTTTTT	CASSAHREGEKLFF
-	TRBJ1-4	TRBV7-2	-	TGTGCCAGCAGCTTAGTTCACAGCCTTAATGAAAAACTGTTTTTT	CASSLVHSLNEKLFF
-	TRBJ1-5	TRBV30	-	TGTGCCTGGAGTGTGGGGACAAGGAATCAGCCCCAGCATTTT	CAWSVGTRNQPQHF
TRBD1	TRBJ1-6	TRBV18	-	TGTGCCAGCTCAATCGACAGGGCGGGGAATTCACCCCTCCACTTT	CASSIDRAGNSPLHF
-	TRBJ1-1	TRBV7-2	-	TGTGCCAGCAGCTTAGTTACAGGCCTGAACACTGAAGCTTTCTTT	CASSLVTGLNTEAFF
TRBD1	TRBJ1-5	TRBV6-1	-	TGTGCCACCGGACAGGGTCAGATCAATCAGCCCCAGCATTTT	CATGQGQINQPQHF
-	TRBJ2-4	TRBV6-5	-	TGTGCCAGCAGCCCCGGGGGAGCCAAAAACATTCAGTACTTC	CASSPGGAKNIQYF
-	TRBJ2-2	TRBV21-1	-	TGTGCCAGCAGCAAAGTACGGGAGGGTTGGGACACCGGGGAGCTGTTTTTT	CASSKVREGWDTGELFF
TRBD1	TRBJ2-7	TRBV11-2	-	TGTGCCAGCAGCTTCTCCGGGACAGGTCCCTACGAGCAGTACTTC	CASSFSGTGPYEQYF
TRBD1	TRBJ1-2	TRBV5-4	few	TGTGCCAGCAGCTTGCTGACAGGGCGTCGCTATGGCTACACCTTC	CASSLLTGRRYGYTF
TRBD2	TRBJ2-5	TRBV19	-	TGTGCCAGTAGTAGCCTAGCGGGGGACCAAGAGACCCAGTACTTC	CASSSLAGDQETQYF
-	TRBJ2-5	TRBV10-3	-	TGTGCCATCAGTGAAGGTCTAGTTGGGGAGACCCAGTACTTC	CAISEGLVGETQYF
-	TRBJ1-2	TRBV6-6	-	TGTGCCAGCAGTGCCACAGGGAGAGCGGGGGGAGGCTACACCTTC	CASSATGRAGGGYTF
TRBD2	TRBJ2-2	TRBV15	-	TGTGCCACCAGCAGAAGTCTAGCGGGCGACACCGGGGAGCTGTTTTTT	CATSRSLAGDTGELFF
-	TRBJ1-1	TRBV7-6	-	TGTGCCAGCAGCTCGGGACATTCGAACACTGAAGCTTTCTTT	CASSSGHSNTEAFF
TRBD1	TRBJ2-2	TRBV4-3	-	TGCGCCAGCAGCCAAGATTGGGGGACAGAGAACACCGGGGAGCTGTTTTTT	CASSQDWGTENTGELFF
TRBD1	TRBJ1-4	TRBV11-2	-	TGTGCCAGCAGCTTAGTCCCGGACAGGGGGGATGAAAAACTGTTTTTT	CASSLVPDRGDEKLFF
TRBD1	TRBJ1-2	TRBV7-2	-	TGTGCCAGCAGATCGGGGGCAGGGGGATCTGGCTACACCTTC	CASRSGAGGSGYTF
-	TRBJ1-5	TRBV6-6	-	TGTGCCAGCAGTTACACGACAGGTGGAAATCAGCCCCAGCATTTT	CASSYTTGGNQPQHF
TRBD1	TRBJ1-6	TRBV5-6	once	TGTGCCAGCAGCTTGTCCGCGGGACAGGGAAATTCACCCCTCCACTTT	CASSLSAGQGNSPLHF
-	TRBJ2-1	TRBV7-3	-	TGTGCCAGCAGCTTAACCGGTGAGCAGTTCTTC	CASSLTGEQFF
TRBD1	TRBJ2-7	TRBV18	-	TGTGCCAGCTCACCGTCCGGGACAGGGGTCTACGAGCAGTACTTC	CASSPSGTGVYEQYF
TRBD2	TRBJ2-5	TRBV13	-	TGTGCCAGCAGCTTAGGCGGTTTACTAGCGGGGGAACTTCTCCAAGAGACCCAGTACTTC	CASSLGGLLAGELLQETQYF
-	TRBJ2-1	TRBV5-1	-	TGCGCCAGCAGGGTTGGACTAAGCGCGGGGCCCAGGCAATACTACAATGAGCAGTTCTTC	CASRVGLSAGPRQYYNEQFF
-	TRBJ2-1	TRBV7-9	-	TGTGCCAGCAGCTACCCGCGGGGATTATTCGATGAGCAGTTCTTC	CASSYPRGLFDEQFF
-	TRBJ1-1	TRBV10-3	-	TGTGCCATCAGTGAGGTCCGAACTAAGAACACTGAAGCTTTCTTT	CAISEVRTKNTEAFF
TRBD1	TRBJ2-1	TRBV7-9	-	TGTGCCAGCAGACTCAGTCGCGGGACAGGGGTTCTTGGTGAGCAGTTCTTC	CASRLSRGTGVLGEQFF
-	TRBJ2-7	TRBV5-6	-	TGTGCCAGCAGCTCCGAAAACAGCTACGAGCAGTACTTC	CASSSENSYEQYF
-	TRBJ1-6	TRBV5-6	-	TGTGCCAGCAGCCTGCTTAGGGGTTGGAATTCACCCCTCCACTTT	CASSLLRGWNSPLHF
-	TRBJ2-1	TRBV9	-	TGTGCCAGCAGCCCCTACCCCGGGACAGAGCAGTTCTTC	CASSPYPGTEQFF
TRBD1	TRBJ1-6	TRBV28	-	TGTGCCAGCAGACTCGCAGGGGGCGCGAGTTCACCCCTCCACTTT	CASRLAGGASSPLHF
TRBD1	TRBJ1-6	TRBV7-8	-	TGTGCCAGCAGCCGGAGGGGACAGTATAATTCAGCCCTCCACTTT	CASSRRGQYNSALHF
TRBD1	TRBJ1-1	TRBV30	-	TGTGCCCTACAGACAGGGACAACCACTGAAGCTTTCTTT	CALQTGTTTEAFF
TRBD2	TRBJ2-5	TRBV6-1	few	TGTGCCAGCAGTGAAGCGCTGGGGACTACCCAAGAGACCCAGTACTTC	CASSEALGTTQETQYF
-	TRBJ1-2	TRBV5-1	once	TGCGCCAGCAGCTTGCACGGGGGAGGGGACTATGGCTACACCTTC	CASSLHGGGDYGYTF
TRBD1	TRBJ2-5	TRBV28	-	TGTGCCAGCAGCAGGGGACAGGGGGCTTTGAAGACCCAGTACTTC	CASSRGQGALKTQYF
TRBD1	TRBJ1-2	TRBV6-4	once	TGTGCCAGCAGGGACACAGGGGTTCGGGATGGCTACACCTTC	CASRDTGVRDGYTF
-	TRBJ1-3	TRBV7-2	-	TGTGCCAGCAGCTTACCCCGCCGGACAGCCTCTGGAAACACCATATATTTT	CASSLPRRTASGNTIYF
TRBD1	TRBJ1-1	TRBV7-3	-	TGTGCCAGCAGCTACGGACAGGGCAACACTGAAGCTTTCTTT	CASSYGQGNTEAFF
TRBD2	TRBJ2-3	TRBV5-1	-	TGCGCCAGCAGCTTGGATCCCCCTCTTTTAGCGGGGGGGAGCACAGATACGCAGTATTTT	CASSLDPPLLAGGSTDTQYF
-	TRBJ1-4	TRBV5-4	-	TGTGCCAGCGGACTATGGGGTGGAGAAAAACTGTTTTTT	CASGLWGGEKLFF
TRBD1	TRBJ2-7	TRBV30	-	TGTGCCTGGAGTGGAACAGGGGGCGAGCAGTACTTC	CAWSGTGGEQYF
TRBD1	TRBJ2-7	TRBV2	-	TGTGCCAGCAGAGAAGGTGGGACAGGGGCCTACGAGCAGTACTTC	CASREGGTGAYEQYF
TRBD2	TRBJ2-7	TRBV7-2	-	TGTGCCAGCAGCTTAGGCCTAGCGGGGGGTCTAGGATACGAGCAGTACTTC	CASSLGLAGGLGYEQYF
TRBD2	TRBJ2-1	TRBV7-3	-	TGTGCCAGCAGCTTACAGAGCGGGGGGCCCAATGAGCAGTTCTTC	CASSLQSGGPNEQFF
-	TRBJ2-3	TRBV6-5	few	TGTGCCAGCAGTTACTCGATCAGAACAGATACGCAGTATTTT	CASSYSIRTDTQYF
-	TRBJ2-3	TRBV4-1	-	TGCGCCAGCAGCCAAGACGATATAGCTATCACAGATACGCAGTATTTT	CASSQDDIAITDTQYF
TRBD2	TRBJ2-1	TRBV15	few	TGTGCCACCAGCTCCCCTCTACCGGGGGGGGCCCCACATGAGCAGTTCTTC	CATSSPLPGGAPHEQFF
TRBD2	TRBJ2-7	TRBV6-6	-	TGTGCCAGCAGCCGGGAGGTCAGGGCCGACGAGCAGTACTTC	CASSREVRADEQYF
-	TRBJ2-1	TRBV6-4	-	TGTGCCAGCAGTGTTACAGGCGAAAGGACCAATGAGCAGTTCTTC	CASSVTGERTNEQFF
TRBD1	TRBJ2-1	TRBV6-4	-	TGTGCCAGCAGCCCCGGGACAGGGTCATACAATGAGCAGTTCTTC	CASSPGTGSYNEQFF
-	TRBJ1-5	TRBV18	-	TGTGCCAGCTCACCCGGGGGGGATCAGCCCCAGCATTTT	CASSPGGDQPQHF
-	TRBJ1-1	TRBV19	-	TGTGCCAGTAGTCTCCAGGGCTTGAACACTGAAGCTTTCTTT	CASSLQGLNTEAFF
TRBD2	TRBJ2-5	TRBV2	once	TGTGCCAGCACCCGGGGACTAGCGGGAGAGACCCAGTACTTC	CASTRGLAGETQYF
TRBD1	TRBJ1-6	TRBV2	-	TGTGCCAGCAGTGATACATCCGGACAGGGGTTCGATAATTCACCCCTCCACTTT	CASSDTSGQGFDNSPLHF
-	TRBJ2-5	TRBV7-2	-	TGTGCCAGCAGCCGGGGGGAGACCCAGTACTTC	CASSRGETQYF
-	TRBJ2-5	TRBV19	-	TGTGCCAGTAGTATAGGGCAGTACCAAGAGACCCAGTACTTC	CASSIGQYQETQYF
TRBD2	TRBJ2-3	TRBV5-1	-	TGCGCCAGCAGCTTGGGACAGCGGGAAAGCACAGATACGCAGTATTTT	CASSLGQRESTDTQYF
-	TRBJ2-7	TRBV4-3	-	TGCGCCAGCAGCCAAGATCGAGGTTACGAGCAGTACTTC	CASSQDRGYEQYF